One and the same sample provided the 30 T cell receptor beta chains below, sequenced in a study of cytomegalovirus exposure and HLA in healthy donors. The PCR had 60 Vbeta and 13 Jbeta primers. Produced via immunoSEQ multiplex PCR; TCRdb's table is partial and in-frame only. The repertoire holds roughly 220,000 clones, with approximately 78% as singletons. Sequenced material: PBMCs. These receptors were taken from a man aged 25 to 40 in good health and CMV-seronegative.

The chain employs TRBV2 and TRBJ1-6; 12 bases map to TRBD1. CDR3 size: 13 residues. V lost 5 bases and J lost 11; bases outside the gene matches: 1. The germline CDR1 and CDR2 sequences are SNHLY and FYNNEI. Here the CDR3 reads CASSRDRGPPLHF. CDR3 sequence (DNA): TGTGCCAGCAGTAGGGACAGGGGGCCACCCCTCCACTTT.

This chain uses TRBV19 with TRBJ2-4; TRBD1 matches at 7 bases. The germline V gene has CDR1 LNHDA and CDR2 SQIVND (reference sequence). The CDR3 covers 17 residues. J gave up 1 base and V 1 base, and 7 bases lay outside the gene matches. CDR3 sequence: CASSIVKGAVAKNIQYF. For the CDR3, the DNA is TGTGCCAGTAGTATAGTCAAGGGGGCGGTCGCCAAAAACATTCAGTACTTC.

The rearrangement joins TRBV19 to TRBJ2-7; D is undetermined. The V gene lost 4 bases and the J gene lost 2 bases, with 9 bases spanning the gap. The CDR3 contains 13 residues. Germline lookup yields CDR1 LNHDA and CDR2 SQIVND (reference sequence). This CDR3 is CASSTGSPYEQYF. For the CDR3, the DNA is TGTGCCAGTAGTACCGGGTCGCCCTACGAGCAGTACTTC.

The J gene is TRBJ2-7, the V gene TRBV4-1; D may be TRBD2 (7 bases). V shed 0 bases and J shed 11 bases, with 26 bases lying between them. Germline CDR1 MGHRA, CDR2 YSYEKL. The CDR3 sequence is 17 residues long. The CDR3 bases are TGCGCCAGCAGCCAAGATCTCAAGGGGGGGGCGCGATTCGGAGAGTACTTC. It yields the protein CASSQDLKGGARFGEYF.

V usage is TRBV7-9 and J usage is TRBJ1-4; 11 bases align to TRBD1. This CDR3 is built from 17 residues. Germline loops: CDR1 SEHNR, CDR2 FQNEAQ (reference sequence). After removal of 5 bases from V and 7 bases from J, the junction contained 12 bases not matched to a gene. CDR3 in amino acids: CASSRPIGTGGSEKLFF. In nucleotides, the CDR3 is TGTGCCAGCAGCCGGCCCATTGGGACAGGGGGGAGTGAAAAACTGTTTTTT. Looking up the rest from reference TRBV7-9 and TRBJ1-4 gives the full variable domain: DTGVSQNPRHKITKRGQNVTFRCDPISEHNRLYWYRQTLGQGPEFLTYFQNEAQLEKSRLLSDRFSAERPKGSFSTLEIQRTEQGDSAMYLCASSRPIGTGGSEKLFFGSGTQLSVL.

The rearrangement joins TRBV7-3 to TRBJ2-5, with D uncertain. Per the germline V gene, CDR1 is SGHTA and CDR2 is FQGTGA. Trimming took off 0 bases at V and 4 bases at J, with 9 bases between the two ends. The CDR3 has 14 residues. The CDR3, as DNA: TGTGCCAGCAGCTTAACGGCCCTAGGAGAGACCCAGTACTTC. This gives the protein CASSLTALGETQYF. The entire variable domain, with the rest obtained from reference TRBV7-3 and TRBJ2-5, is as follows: GAGVSQTPSNKVTEKGKYVELRCDPISGHTALYWYRQSLGQGPEFLIYFQGTGAADDSGLPNDRFFAVRPEGSVSTLKIQRTERGDSAVYLCASSLTALGETQYFGPGTRLLVL.

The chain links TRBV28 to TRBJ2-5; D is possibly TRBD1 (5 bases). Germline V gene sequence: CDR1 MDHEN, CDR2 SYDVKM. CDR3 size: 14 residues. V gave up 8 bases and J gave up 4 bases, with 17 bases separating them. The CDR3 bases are TGTGCCAGCCACAGGTCTGTGACGGGAGAGACCCAGTACTTC. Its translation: CASHRSVTGETQYF.

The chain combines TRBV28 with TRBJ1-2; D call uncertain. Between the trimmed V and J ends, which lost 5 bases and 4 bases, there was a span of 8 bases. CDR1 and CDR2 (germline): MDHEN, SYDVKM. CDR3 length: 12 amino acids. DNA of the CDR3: TGTGCCAGCAGTCTCAGACTCTATGGCTACACCTTC. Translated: CASSLRLYGYTF.

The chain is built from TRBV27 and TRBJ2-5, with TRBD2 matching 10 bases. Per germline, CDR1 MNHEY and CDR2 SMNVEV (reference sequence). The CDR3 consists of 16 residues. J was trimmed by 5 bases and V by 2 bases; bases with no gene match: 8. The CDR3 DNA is TGTGCCAGCAGTTTACAAGCGGGGGGGCCTGGGGAGACCCAGTACTTC. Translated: CASSLQAGGPGETQYF.

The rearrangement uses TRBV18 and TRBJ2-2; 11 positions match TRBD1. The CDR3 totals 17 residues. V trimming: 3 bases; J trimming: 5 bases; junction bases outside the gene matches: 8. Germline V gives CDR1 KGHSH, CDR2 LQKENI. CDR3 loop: CASSPLPGQGVTGELFF. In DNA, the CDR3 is TGTGCCAGCTCACCCCTACCGGGACAGGGGGTTACCGGGGAGCTGTTTTTT.

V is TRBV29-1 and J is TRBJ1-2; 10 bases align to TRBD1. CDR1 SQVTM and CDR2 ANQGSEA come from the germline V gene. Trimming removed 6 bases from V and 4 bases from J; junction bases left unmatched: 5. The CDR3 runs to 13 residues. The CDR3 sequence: CSVLTGGLYGYTF. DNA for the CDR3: TGCAGCGTCTTGACAGGGGGCCTCTATGGCTACACCTTC.

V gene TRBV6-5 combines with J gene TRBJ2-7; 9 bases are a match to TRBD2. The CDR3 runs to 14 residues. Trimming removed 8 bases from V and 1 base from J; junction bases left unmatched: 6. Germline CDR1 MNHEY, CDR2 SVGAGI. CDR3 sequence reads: CASRARGGSYEQYF. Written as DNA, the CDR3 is TGTGCCAGCCGCGCGCGGGGGGGTTCCTACGAGCAGTACTTC.

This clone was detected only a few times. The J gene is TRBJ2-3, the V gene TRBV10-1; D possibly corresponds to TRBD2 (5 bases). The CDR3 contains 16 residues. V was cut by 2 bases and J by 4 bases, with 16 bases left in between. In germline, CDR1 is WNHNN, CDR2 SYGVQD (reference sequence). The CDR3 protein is CASSEKWLANPDTQYF. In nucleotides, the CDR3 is TGCGCCAGCAGTGAGAAATGGCTAGCAAATCCAGATACGCAGTATTTT.

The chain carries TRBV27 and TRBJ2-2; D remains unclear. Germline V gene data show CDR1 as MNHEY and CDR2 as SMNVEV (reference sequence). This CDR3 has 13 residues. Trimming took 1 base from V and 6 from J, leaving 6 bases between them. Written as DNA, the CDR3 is TGTGCCAGCAGTTTATTCGGGTCCGGGGAGCTGTTTTTT. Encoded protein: CASSLFGSGELFF.

The CDR3 region is CASSLNTGQYF. The CDR3 bases are TGTGCCAGCAGCCTAAATACGGGGCAGTACTTC. V and J are TRBV7-2 and TRBJ2-7; D remains ambiguous. The CDR3 loop spans 11 amino acids. Germline CDR1 and CDR2: SGHTA and FQGNSA. V was cut by 5 bases and J by 9 bases, with 11 bases left in between.

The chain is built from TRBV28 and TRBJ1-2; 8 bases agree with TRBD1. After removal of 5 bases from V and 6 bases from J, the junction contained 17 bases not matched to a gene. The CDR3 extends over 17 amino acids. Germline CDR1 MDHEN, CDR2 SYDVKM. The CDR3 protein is CASSTDSDRGLLDGYTF. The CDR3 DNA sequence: TGTGCCAGCAGTACCGACAGCGACAGGGGACTTTTAGATGGCTACACCTTC.

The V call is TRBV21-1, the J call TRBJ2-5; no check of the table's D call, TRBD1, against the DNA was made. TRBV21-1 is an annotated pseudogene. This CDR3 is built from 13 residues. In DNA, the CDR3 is TGTGCCAGTCAGAAGGGGGTACAAGAGACCCAGTACTTC. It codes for CASQKGVQETQYF.

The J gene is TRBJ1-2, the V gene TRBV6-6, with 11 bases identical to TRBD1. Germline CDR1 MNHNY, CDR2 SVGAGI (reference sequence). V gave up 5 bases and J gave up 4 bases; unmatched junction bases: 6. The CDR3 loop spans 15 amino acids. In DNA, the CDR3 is TGTGCCAGCAGTACCCGGACAGGGGGCGCCTATGGCTACACCTTC. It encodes CASSTRTGGAYGYTF.

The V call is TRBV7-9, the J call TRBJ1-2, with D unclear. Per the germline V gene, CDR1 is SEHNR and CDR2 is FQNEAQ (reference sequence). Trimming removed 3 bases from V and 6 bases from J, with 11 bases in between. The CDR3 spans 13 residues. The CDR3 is CASSFTGGHGYTF. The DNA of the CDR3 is TGTGCCAGCAGCTTCACGGGAGGACATGGCTACACCTTC.

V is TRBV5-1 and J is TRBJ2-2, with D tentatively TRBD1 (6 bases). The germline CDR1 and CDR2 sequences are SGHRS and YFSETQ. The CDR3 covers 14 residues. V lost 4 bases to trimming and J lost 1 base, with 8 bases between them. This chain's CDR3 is CASSQGLNTGELFF. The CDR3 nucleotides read TGCGCCAGCAGCCAGGGGTTGAACACCGGGGAGCTGTTTTTT. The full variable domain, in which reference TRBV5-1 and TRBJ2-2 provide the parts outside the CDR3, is KAGVTQTPRYLIKTRGQQVTLSCSPISGHRSVSWYQQTPGQGLQFLFEYFSETQRNKGNFPGRFSGRQFSNSRSEMNVSTLELGDSALYLCASSQGLNTGELFFGEGSRLTVL.

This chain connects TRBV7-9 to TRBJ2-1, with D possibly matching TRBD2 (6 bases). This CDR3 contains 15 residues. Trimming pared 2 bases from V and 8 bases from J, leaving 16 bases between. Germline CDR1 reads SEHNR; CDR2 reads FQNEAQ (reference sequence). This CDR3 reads CASSLIGAGSDEQFF. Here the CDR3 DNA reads TGTGCCAGCAGCTTAATTGGGGCGGGGTCCGATGAGCAGTTCTTC.

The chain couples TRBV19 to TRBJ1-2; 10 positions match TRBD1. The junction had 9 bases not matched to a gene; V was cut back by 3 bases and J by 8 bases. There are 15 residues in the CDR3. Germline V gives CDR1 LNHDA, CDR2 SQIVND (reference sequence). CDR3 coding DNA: TGTGCCAGTAGTATTCCGAGGACAGGGGGTCGGGGCTACACCTTC. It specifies CASSIPRTGGRGYTF.

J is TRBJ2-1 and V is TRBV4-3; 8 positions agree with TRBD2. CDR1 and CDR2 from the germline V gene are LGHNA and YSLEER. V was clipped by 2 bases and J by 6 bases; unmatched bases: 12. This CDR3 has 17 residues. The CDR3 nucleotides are TGCGCCAGCAGCCAATCTAGTGTGGGACTAGGGGGCAATGAGCAGTTCTTC. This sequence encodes CASSQSSVGLGGNEQFF.

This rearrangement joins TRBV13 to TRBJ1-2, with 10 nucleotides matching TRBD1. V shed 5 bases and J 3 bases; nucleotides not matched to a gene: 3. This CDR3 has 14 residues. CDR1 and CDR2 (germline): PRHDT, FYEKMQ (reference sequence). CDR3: CASSLTGGDYGYTF. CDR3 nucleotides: TGTGCCAGCAGCCTGACAGGGGGCGACTATGGCTACACCTTC.

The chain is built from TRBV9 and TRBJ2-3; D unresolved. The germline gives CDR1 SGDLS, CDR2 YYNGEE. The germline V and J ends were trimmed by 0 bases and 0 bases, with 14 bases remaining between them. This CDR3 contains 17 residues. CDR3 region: CASSVAVSDPSTDTQYF. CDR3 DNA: TGTGCCAGCAGCGTAGCAGTCAGTGATCCTAGCACAGATACGCAGTATTTT.

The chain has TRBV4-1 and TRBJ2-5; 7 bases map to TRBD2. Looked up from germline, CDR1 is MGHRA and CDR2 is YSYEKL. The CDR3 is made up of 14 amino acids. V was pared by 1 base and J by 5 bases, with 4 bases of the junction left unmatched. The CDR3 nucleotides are TGCGCCAGCAGCCAAGGGGAGGGTGCCGAGACCCAGTACTTC. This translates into CASSQGEGAETQYF.

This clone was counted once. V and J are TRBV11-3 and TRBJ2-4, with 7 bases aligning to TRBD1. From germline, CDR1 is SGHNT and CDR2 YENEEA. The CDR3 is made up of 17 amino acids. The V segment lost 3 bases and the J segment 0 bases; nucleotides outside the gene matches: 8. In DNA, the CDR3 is TGTGCCAGCAGCTTGGTAAACACAGGGGAAGCCAAAAACATTCAGTACTTC. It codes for CASSLVNTGEAKNIQYF.

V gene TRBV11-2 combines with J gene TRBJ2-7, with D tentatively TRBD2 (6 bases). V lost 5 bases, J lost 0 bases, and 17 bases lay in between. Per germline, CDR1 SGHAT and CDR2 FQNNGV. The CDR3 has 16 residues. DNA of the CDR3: TGTGCCAGCAGCCCTCCGGCGGGGCATAGCTCCTACGAGCAGTACTTC. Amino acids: CASSPPAGHSSYEQYF.

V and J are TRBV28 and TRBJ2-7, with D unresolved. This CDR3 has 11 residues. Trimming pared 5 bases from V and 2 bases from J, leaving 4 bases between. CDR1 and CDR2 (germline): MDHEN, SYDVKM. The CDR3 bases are TGTGCCAGCAGTCCAGCCTACGAGCAGTACTTC. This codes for CASSPAYEQYF.

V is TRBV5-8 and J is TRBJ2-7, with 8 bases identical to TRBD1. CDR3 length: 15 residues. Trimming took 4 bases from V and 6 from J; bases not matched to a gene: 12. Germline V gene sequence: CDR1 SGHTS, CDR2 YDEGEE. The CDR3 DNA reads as TGTGCCAGCAGCCGGACAGGGCTTGGTTCTGTCGAGCAGTACTTC. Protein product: CASSRTGLGSVEQYF.